This TCR beta chain was obtained from a study of T cell changes during pregnancy in multiple sclerosis. The trim removed 0 bases at V and 6 bases at J, leaving 4 bases unmatched. There are 14 residues in the CDR3. Germline CDR1 is MNHEY and CDR2 is SVGAGI. Data came from immunoSEQ multiplex PCR; TCRdb stores just in-frame clones and leaves some out. The table shows over 45,000 clones, with roughly 94% occurring only once. This clonotype originated in a female donor with multiple sclerosis, enrolled in a pregnancy study. The chain couples TRBV6-5 to TRBJ1-2, with 7 bases identical to TRBD1. Sequenced material: CD4+ T cells from peripheral blood mononuclear cells, taken in the second trimester of pregnancy. The CDR3 DNA reads as TGTGCCAGCAGTTACTCGAGACAGGGACATGGCTACACCTTC. It codes for CASSYSRQGHGYTF.